Shown below are 27 T cell receptor beta chains from a single sample sequenced in a study of control samples from healthy donors and cancer patients. Assay: immunoSEQ multiplex PCR; the TCRdb copy retains only in-frame clones and omits some. Among around 200,000 clones listed, around 91% were seen once. The sequenced sample consisted of blood. The receptors were gathered from a woman aged 30 to 39 in good health.

This rearrangement joins TRBV5-4 to TRBJ2-1; possible D gene TRBD2, 6 bases. The V gene lost 4 bases and the J gene lost 2 bases, with 16 bases spanning the gap. Germline lookup yields CDR1 SGHNT and CDR2 YYREEE (reference sequence). There are 16 residues in the CDR3. The chain's CDR3 is CASSQEPGLTYNEQFF. In nucleotides, the CDR3 is TGTGCCAGCAGCCAGGAACCGGGACTGACCTACAATGAGCAGTTCTTC.

The chain joins TRBV5-6 to TRBJ1-5; D is perhaps TRBD1 (5 bases). Trimming pared 0 bases from V and 2 bases from J, leaving 9 bases between. Germline values: CDR1 SGHDT, CDR2 YYEEEE. The CDR3 is 15 amino acids. The CDR3 DNA reads TGTGCCAGCAGCTTGGCCAGGGCTCGCAATCAGCCCCAGCATTTT. Its translation: CASSLARARNQPQHF.

V is TRBV12-3 or TRBV12-4 and J is TRBJ2-7; D remains unclear. CDR3 length: 11 amino acids. V was shortened by 4 bases and J by 4 bases, with 5 bases between the two germline ends. DNA for the CDR3: TGTGCCAGCAGTTCTCAGTACGAGCAGTACTTC. Translation gives CASSSQYEQYF.

The chain combines TRBV24-1 with TRBJ1-2; no reliable D call. Trimming removed 1 base at V and 8 bases at J, with 7 bases between. Germline assignment: CDR1 KGHDR and CDR2 SFDVKD. The CDR3 spans 12 residues. As DNA, the CDR3 is TGTGCCACCAGTGATTTTGGGGAGGGCTACACCTTC. Translated, it gives CATSDFGEGYTF.

The chain combines TRBV7-3 with TRBJ2-1; the match to TRBD2 covers 10 bases. From germline, CDR1 is SGHTA and CDR2 FQGTGA. The CDR3 has 15 residues. Losses at the gene ends were 4 bases for V and 6 bases for J; bases not matched to a gene: 6. The CDR3 here is CASSSGLAPSNEQFF. CDR3 coding DNA: TGTGCCAGCAGCTCGGGACTAGCGCCCAGCAATGAGCAGTTCTTC. The variable domain in full, completed from reference TRBV7-3 and TRBJ2-1, reads GAGVSQTPSNKVTEKGKYVELRCDPISGHTALYWYRQSLGQGPEFLIYFQGTGAADDSGLPNDRFFAVRPEGSVSTLKIQRTERGDSAVYLCASSSGLAPSNEQFFGPGTRLTVL.

This clone was seen only once. This sequence joins TRBV5-1 and TRBJ2-4; 8 bases align to TRBD1. CDR1 SGHRS and CDR2 YFSETQ come from the germline V gene. V lost 4 bases, J lost 0 bases, and 6 bases stayed unmatched. This CDR3 has 16 amino acids. Here the CDR3 DNA reads TGCGCCAGCAGCGGACAGGGATGGGGAGCCAAAAACATTCAGTACTTC. It codes for CASSGQGWGAKNIQYF.

The rearrangement joins TRBV10-3 to TRBJ2-7, with 16 bases aligning to TRBD2. The germline gives CDR1 ENHRY, CDR2 SYGVKD. The V and J ends lost 4 bases and 7 bases, in that order; junction bases with no gene match: 4. The CDR3 is 15 amino acids. The CDR3 nucleotides read TGTGCCATCAGTGGGGGACTAGCGGGAGGGCCTGAGCAGTACTTC. It codes for CAISGGLAGGPEQYF.

The rearrangement links TRBV15 to TRBJ2-7; D might be TRBD1 (7 bases). This CDR3 comprises 15 residues. V was clipped by 0 bases and J by 2 bases, with 11 bases between them. Germline-derived CDR1 and CDR2 are LNHNV and YYDKDF (reference sequence). This CDR3 reads CATSRDQGGPYEQYF. The CDR3 coding sequence is TGTGCCACCAGCAGAGATCAGGGGGGCCCCTACGAGCAGTACTTC.

CDR3 residues: CASSNRVTEAFF. The CDR3 DNA reads TGTGCCAGCAGCAACAGGGTCACTGAAGCTTTCTTT. V and J are TRBV7-8 and TRBJ1-1, with TRBD1 as a possible D gene (6 bases). CDR1 and CDR2 (germline): SGHVS, FQNEAQ. This CDR3 is 12 amino acids long. V was trimmed by 5 bases and J by 4 bases, leaving 8 bases between them.

V usage is TRBV7-2 and J usage is TRBJ2-7, with 9 positions matching TRBD2. This CDR3 has 15 amino acids. The ends lost 2 bases at V and 3 bases at J; junction bases unmatched: 5. Germline V gene lookup returns CDR1 SGHTA and CDR2 FQGNSA. The CDR3, as DNA: TGTGCCAGCAGCTTACATTTTAGCGGGAGCTACGAGCAGTACTTC. Its translation is CASSLHFSGSYEQYF.

CDR3 in DNA: TGTGCCAGCAGCTTAGGAAGCGGGGGGGCCCGTCGGAAGACCCAGTACTTC. It translates to CASSLGSGGARRKTQYF. The chain employs TRBV7-6 and TRBJ2-5, with TRBD2 matching over 10 bases. The CDR3 spans 17 residues. Germline values: CDR1 SGHVS, CDR2 FNYEAQ. V was pared by 1 base and J by 6 bases, with 11 bases of the junction left unmatched.

This clone came up once. The V gene is TRBV18, the J gene TRBJ1-1, with D unclear. Germline V gives CDR1 KGHSH, CDR2 LQKENI. V lost 1 base to trimming and J lost 6 bases, with 6 bases between them. The CDR3 is 12 amino acids. CDR3 sequence reads: CASSPRGSEAFF. The CDR3 DNA follows: TGTGCCAGCTCACCACGAGGCTCTGAAGCTTTCTTT.

The V and J genes are TRBV7-9 and TRBJ1-2, with TRBD1 identical over 8 bases. Germline values: CDR1 SEHNR, CDR2 FQNEAQ (reference sequence). V lost 0 bases to trimming and J lost 8 bases; unmatched junction nucleotides: 5. The CDR3 extends over 14 amino acids. CDR3 amino acids: CASSLARQGSGYTF. Written as DNA, the CDR3 is TGTGCCAGCAGCTTAGCGCGACAGGGGAGCGGCTACACCTTC.

This sequence joins TRBV30 and TRBJ1-1; D call uncertain. There are 15 residues in the CDR3. The germline V and J ends were trimmed by 0 bases and 2 bases, with 13 bases remaining between them. Per the germline V gene, CDR1 is GTSNPN and CDR2 is SVGIG (reference sequence). The CDR3 DNA sequence: TGTGCCTGGAGTGTATTCGTCGGATCTAACACTGAAGCTTTCTTT. This gives the protein CAWSVFVGSNTEAFF.

The V call is TRBV30, the J call TRBJ1-5; D call uncertain. The CDR3 spans 15 residues. CDR1 is GTSNPN and CDR2 is SVGIG in the germline V gene (reference sequence). V dropped 1 base and J dropped 2 bases, with 12 bases sitting between them. CDR3 loop: CAWSGVGDGNQPQHF. The CDR3 region has the DNA TGTGCCTGGAGTGGGGTCGGGGATGGCAATCAGCCCCAGCATTTT.

The DNA of the CDR3 is TGTGCCAGCTCACCGGGACAGGGGAACATTCAGTACTTC. Translated, it gives CASSPGQGNIQYF. The genes are TRBV18 and TRBJ2-4; 10 bases are shared with TRBD1. The germline V gene encodes CDR1 KGHSH and CDR2 LQKENI. V was pared by 3 bases and J by 7 bases, with 0 bases of the junction left unmatched. CDR3 length: 13 amino acids.

In its sample, this clone was seen once. This chain uses TRBV18 with TRBJ1-1; 10 bases align to TRBD1. Germline V CDR1 and CDR2: KGHSH, LQKENI. The J segment lost 1 base and the V segment lost 4 bases, leaving 3 bases of the junction unmatched. The CDR3 totals 15 residues. As DNA, the CDR3 is TGTGCCAGCTCACTACGGACAGGGGGGAACACTGAAGCTTTCTTT. This encodes CASSLRTGGNTEAFF.

The chain combines TRBV7-9 with TRBJ1-1; a possible D gene is TRBD1 (6 bases). The germline CDR1 and CDR2 sequences are SEHNR and FQNEAQ (reference sequence). CDR3 length equals 14 residues. V was trimmed by 5 bases and J by 2 bases, leaving 12 bases between them. In DNA, the CDR3 is TGTGCCAGCAGCCTTACACAGGGTAACACTGAAGCTTTCTTT. Translated: CASSLTQGNTEAFF.

The rearrangement joins TRBV9 to TRBJ2-7; tentative D call: TRBD2 (5 bases). In germline, CDR1 is SGDLS, CDR2 YYNGEE. This CDR3 spans 14 amino acids. Trimming removed 0 bases from V and 6 bases from J, with 13 bases in between. The CDR3 bases are TGTGCCAGCAGCGTAGCTACTGGGAGTGGCGAGCAGTACTTC. It specifies CASSVATGSGEQYF.

V usage is TRBV7-9 and J usage is TRBJ2-2; 9 nucleotides agree with TRBD1. CDR3 size: 15 residues. CDR1 and CDR2 from the germline V gene are SEHNR and FQNEAQ (reference sequence). V lost 4 bases, J lost 2 bases, and 2 bases stayed unmatched. The CDR3 nucleotides read TGTGCCAGCAGCTACAGGGGGCGCAACACCGGGGAGCTGTTTTTT. Amino acids: CASSYRGRNTGELFF.

This chain links TRBV29-1 with TRBJ2-1; 13 nucleotides align to TRBD2. This CDR3 has 13 amino acids. J was trimmed by 7 bases and V by 8 bases; bases with no gene match: 5. Germline-derived CDR1 and CDR2 are SQVTM and ANQGSEA. For the CDR3, the DNA is TGCAGCTCACCGGGACTAGCGGGAAATGAGCAGTTCTTC. Translating it yields CSSPGLAGNEQFF.

V usage is TRBV6-1 and J usage is TRBJ2-1; D gene ambiguous. The V gene's germline CDR1 is MNHNS and CDR2 SASEGT. The CDR3 covers 13 residues. Trimming took off 0 bases at V and 6 bases at J, with 6 bases between the two ends. CDR3 sequence (DNA): TGTGCCAGCAGTGAAGCGTACAGCAATGAGCAGTTCTTC. It is translated as CASSEAYSNEQFF.

The rearrangement uses TRBV18 and TRBJ1-2, with 12 bases identical to TRBD1. Germline V gives CDR1 KGHSH, CDR2 LQKENI. V lost 2 bases, J lost 2 bases, and 0 bases stayed unmatched. CDR3 length equals 15 residues. CDR3 protein: CASSPGTGGNYGYTF. For the CDR3, the DNA is TGTGCCAGCTCACCAGGGACAGGGGGCAACTATGGCTACACCTTC. The variable domain in full, with the rest retrieved from reference TRBV18 and TRBJ1-2, is NAGVMQNPRHLVRRRGQEARLRCSPMKGHSHVYWYRQLPEEGLKFMVYLQKENIIDESGMPKERFSAEFPKEGPSILRIQQVVRGDSAAYFCASSPGTGGNYGYTFGSGTRLTVV.

The chain employs TRBV21-1 and TRBJ1-5. TRBV21-1 is described as a pseudogene. This CDR3 contains 13 residues. The CDR3 loop reads CASSYQRGQPQHF. CDR3 DNA sequence: TGTGCCAGCAGCTACCAGCGAGGGCAGCCCCAGCATTTT.

The rearrangement joins TRBV12-3 or TRBV12-4 to TRBJ2-1; 15 positions match TRBD2. Trimming at V came to 5 bases and at J to 15 bases, leaving 5 bases not matched to a gene. The CDR3 is 13 residues long. CDR3 loop: CASSPGLAGGWFF. The CDR3 region has the DNA TGTGCCAGCAGTCCCGGACTAGCGGGAGGGTGGTTCTTC.

The chain links TRBV28 to TRBJ1-2; D is uncertain. CDR3 size: 13 residues. Germline V gene sequence: CDR1 MDHEN, CDR2 SYDVKM. Trimming took off 6 bases at V and 0 bases at J, with 8 bases between the two ends. CDR3 loop: CASRTPSNYGYTF. The CDR3 nucleotides are TGTGCCAGCAGGACACCCTCTAACTATGGCTACACCTTC.

This sequence joins TRBV3-1 (or the pseudogene TRBV3-2) and TRBJ2-7, with 11 nucleotides matching TRBD2. This CDR3 spans 17 amino acids. CDR1 and CDR2 (germline): LGHDT, YNNKEL (reference sequence). With 1 base clipped from V and 0 bases from J, the junction kept 5 bases outside the gene matches. CDR3 DNA: TGTGCCAGCAGCCAAGCCCCTAGCGGGGGGAGCTCCTACGAGCAGTACTTC. Translation gives CASSQAPSGGSSYEQYF.